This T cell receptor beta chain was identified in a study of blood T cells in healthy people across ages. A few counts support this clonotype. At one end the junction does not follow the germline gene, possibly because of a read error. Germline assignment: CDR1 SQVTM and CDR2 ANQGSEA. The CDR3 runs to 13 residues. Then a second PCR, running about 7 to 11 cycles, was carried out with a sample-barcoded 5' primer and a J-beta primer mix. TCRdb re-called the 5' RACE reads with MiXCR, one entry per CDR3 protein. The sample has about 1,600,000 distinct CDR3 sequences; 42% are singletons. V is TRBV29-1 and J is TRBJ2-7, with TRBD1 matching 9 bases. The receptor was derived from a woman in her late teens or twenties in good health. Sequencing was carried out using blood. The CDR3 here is CSVSGTGSFEQYF. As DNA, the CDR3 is TGCAGCGTTTCTGGGACAGGGTCCTTCGAGCAGTACTTC.